This T cell receptor (beta chain) was observed in a study of neurological immune-mediated disorders. Synthesis of cDNA used 5'RACE (with 10-nucleotide random UMIs). Via MiXCR, TCRdb re-called the 5' RACE reads, giving one row per CDR3 protein. The repertoire consists of about 120,000 distinct CDR3 sequences, with more than 2.5% occurring once and the leading ten covering roughly 1.3%. Germline V gives CDR1 SQVTM, CDR2 ANQGSEA. The V end lost 7 bases, the J end lost 4 bases, and 16 bases lay between the germline ends. The CDR3 has 13 amino acids. This clonotype was seen repeatedly, ten times or more. The chain recombines TRBV29-1 with TRBJ1-1; the D gene is possibly TRBD1 (5 bases). Material: PBMCs. The TCR was taken from a woman aged 30 to 39 with multiple sclerosis. The CDR3 DNA sequence: TGCAGCGGATCTCAGGGAGGAGGCACTGAAGCTTTCTTT. Its translation: CSGSQGGGTEAFF.